Below, 23 T cell receptor beta chains from the same sample are listed, as sequenced in a study of identical twins. MiXCR was run by TCRdb on the 5' RACE reads, yielding one entry per CDR3 protein. The sample shows 1.5 million to 2 million distinct CDR3 sequences, 32% of them seen only once. Source material: cord blood. The receptors here all came from a newborn girl in good health.

This clonotype was seen repeatedly, ten times or more. CDR3 in amino acids: CSARAYSNQPQHF. CDR3 DNA sequence: TGCAGTGCTAGAGCTTATAGCAATCAGCCCCAGCATTTT. The chain is built from TRBV20-1 and TRBJ1-5; the D is unclear. Deletions cut 1 base from V and 0 bases from J, with 4 bases between. Germline V gene data show CDR1 as DFQATT and CDR2 as SNEGSKA (reference sequence). The CDR3 spans 13 residues.

In this sample, this clonotype turned up a few times. The chain employs TRBV20-1 and TRBJ1-2; no clear D. The V gene lost 3 bases and the J gene lost 5 bases, with 16 bases spanning the gap. CDR3 size: 14 residues. Germline V gives CDR1 DFQATT, CDR2 SNEGSKA (reference sequence). Written as DNA, the CDR3 is TGCAGTGCTAGGGAGCCGGGCCCTACTTATGGCTACACCTTC. Amino acid sequence: CSAREPGPTYGYTF.

The J gene is TRBJ1-3, the V gene TRBV12-3 or TRBV12-4; D may be TRBD1 (5 bases). V lost 11 bases, J lost 0 bases, and 17 bases lay in between. This CDR3 has 15 amino acids. The CDR3 coding sequence is TGTGCCCTATGGGGGGGGACGTCCTCTGGAAACACCATATATTTT. Amino acids: CALWGGTSSGNTIYF.

This clonotype occurred many times. The chain employs TRBV10-3 and TRBJ2-3, with 8 bases fitting TRBD2. This CDR3 has 15 amino acids. From germline, CDR1 is ENHRY and CDR2 SYGVKD. Unmatched junction bases numbered 6, after V lost 4 bases and J lost 3 bases. CDR3 DNA: TGTGCCATCAGTGCGACGGGGGGGCAAACAGATACGCAGTATTTT. Protein sequence: CAISATGGQTDTQYF.

The V and J genes are TRBV10-3 and TRBJ2-5, with a weak D call TRBD2 (6 bases). CDR1 is ENHRY, CDR2 SYGVKD, per germline. The germline V and J ends were trimmed by 6 bases and 5 bases, with 16 bases remaining between them. The CDR3 contains 14 residues. In DNA, the CDR3 is TGTGCCATCAGCTTAGCGGTTTGGTCGGAGACCCAGTACTTC. As protein: CAISLAVWSETQYF.

In its sample, this clonotype was seen a few times. V gene TRBV20-1 combines with J gene TRBJ2-7, with 15 bases lining up with TRBD2. V was pared by 5 bases and J by 4 bases, with 6 bases of the junction left unmatched. Germline CDR1 is DFQATT and CDR2 is SNEGSKA (reference sequence). The CDR3 extends over 15 amino acids. The CDR3 DNA follows: TGCAGTGCTTTCCGGACTAGCGGGAGGGTGTACGAGCAGTACTTC. Protein sequence: CSAFRTSGRVYEQYF.

V is TRBV28 and J is TRBJ2-5; D is perhaps TRBD2 (5 bases). The CDR3 consists of 14 residues. Germline V gene lookup returns CDR1 MDHEN and CDR2 SYDVKM. Trimming pared 4 bases from V and 11 bases from J, leaving 20 bases between. The CDR3, as DNA: TGTGCCAGCAGTTCGTCTGGACGGAGGAATGAGCAGTACTTC. Its protein is CASSSSGRRNEQYF.

This clonotype appeared a few times. The genes are TRBV5-4 and TRBJ2-5; D not certain. The length of the CDR3 is 13 residues. Trimming took off 7 bases at V and 2 bases at J, with 12 bases between the two ends. Germline values: CDR1 SGHNT, CDR2 YYREEE (reference sequence). The CDR3 DNA is TGTGCCAGCGGAGACACCCTTCAAGAGACCCAGTACTTC. Translation gives CASGDTLQETQYF.

This clonotype was detected only a few times. V usage is TRBV5-5 and J usage is TRBJ2-5, with TRBD2 identical over 12 bases. Germline CDR1 SGHKS, CDR2 YYEKEE (reference sequence). The CDR3 covers 16 residues. Trimming cost V 0 bases and J 6 bases; bases outside gene matches: 6. CDR3 sequence (DNA): TGTGCCAGCAGCTTGGGACTAGCGGGAGCGGTGAAGACCCAGTACTTC. Translation: CASSLGLAGAVKTQYF.

This chain joins TRBV25-1 and TRBJ1-1; 11 positions agree with TRBD1. Germline loops: CDR1 MGHDK, CDR2 SYGVNS. The ends lost 1 base at V and 2 bases at J; junction bases unmatched: 9. The CDR3 consists of 18 residues. CDR3 in amino acids: CASSELYEGTGGNTEAFF. The CDR3 DNA is TGTGCCAGCAGTGAATTATACGAAGGGACAGGGGGAAACACTGAAGCTTTCTTT.

This clonotype was seen repeatedly, ten times or more. At one of its ends the junction is not consistent with the germline gene, which may arise from a read error. V and J are TRBV7-2 and TRBJ2-7; tentative D call: TRBD2 (5 bases). The CDR3 spans 14 residues. Germline loops: CDR1 SGHTA, CDR2 FQGNSA. The CDR3 DNA reads as TGTGCCAGCAGTTTAGGAGCGGTCTCCTACGAGCAGTACTTC. Protein sequence: CASSLGAVSYEQYF.

This clonotype has just a few counts. This chain connects TRBV4-1 to TRBJ1-1; weak D call: TRBD1 (6 bases). This CDR3 contains 14 residues. Germline V gene data show CDR1 as MGHRA and CDR2 as YSYEKL. V shed 1 base and J shed 5 bases, with 11 bases lying between them. The CDR3: CASSQAQGKTEAFF. The DNA of the CDR3 is TGCGCCAGCAGCCAAGCTCAGGGGAAGACTGAAGCTTTCTTT.

With regard to this clonotype: Given a much more abundant clone one base away, this may be a read error. V is TRBV6-5 and J is TRBJ1-2, with 7 bases matching TRBD1. CDR3 length: 12 residues. The germline V gene encodes CDR1 MNHEY and CDR2 SVGAGI. The CDR3 nucleotides are TGTGCCTGCAGTTACAGGGGATTTGGCTACACCTTC. Amino acid sequence: CACSYRGFGYTF.

This sequence joins TRBV5-1 and TRBJ2-3, with D uncertain. The CDR3 runs 13 residues. V lost 4 bases and J lost 3, with 9 bases in between. Per the germline V gene, CDR1 is SGHRS and CDR2 is YFSETQ. CDR3 nucleotides: TGCGCCAGCAGCGCATTCGAGACAGATACGCAGTATTTT. It is translated as CASSAFETDTQYF.

This clonotype was seen a few times. The chain employs TRBV20-1 and TRBJ2-7; TRBD2 matches 7 bases. The J call is doubtful: the DNA matches TRBJ2-5 better. This CDR3 comprises 18 residues. Germline V gene lookup returns CDR1 DFQATT and CDR2 SNEGSKA (reference sequence). The CDR3 region is CSARDRDYLTHAPETQYF. CDR3 DNA sequence: TGCAGTGCTAGAGACCGGGACTACCTCACTCACGCTCCCGAGACCCAGTACTTC.

The chain is built from TRBV7-6 and TRBJ1-1; perhaps TRBD1 as D (5 bases). Germline-derived CDR1 and CDR2 are SGHVS and FNYEAQ. The CDR3 consists of 13 residues. Trimming left V 1 base short and J 11 bases short, with 14 bases between. The CDR3: CASSLGVGAEAFF. The CDR3 DNA reads as TGTGCCAGCAGCTTAGGAGTAGGGGCGGAGGCTTTCTTT.

This chain joins TRBV29-1 and TRBJ2-4; 8 nucleotides align to TRBD1. Germline CDR1 and CDR2: SQVTM and ANQGSEA. The trim removed 7 bases at V and 13 bases at J, leaving 24 bases unmatched. The length of the CDR3 is 16 residues. The CDR3 reads CSAVLVPGQASGEQYF. CDR3 bases: TGCAGCGCCGTCTTGGTTCCGGGACAGGCCTCGGGTGAGCAGTACTTC.

Comments on this clonotype: At one boundary the junction diverges from the germline segment, which might be a read error. The genes are TRBV7-2 and TRBJ1-2, with TRBD1 as a possible D gene (5 bases). CDR3 size: 14 residues. Germline V CDR1 and CDR2: SGHTA, FQGNSA. CDR3 bases: TGTGCCAGTAGCTTAGCGAGGGACCGAGAGGGCTACACCTTC. This encodes CASSLARDREGYTF.

This clonotype has only a few counts. The chain recombines TRBV6-6 with TRBJ1-6; no clear D gene. Germline CDR1 is MNHNY and CDR2 is SVGAGI (reference sequence). The CDR3 totals 10 residues. The chain's CDR3 is CAVGGSPLHF. CDR3 sequence (DNA): TGTGCGGTGGGAGGCTCACCCCTCCACTTT.

The chain couples TRBV10-3 to TRBJ1-4, with a possible D match to TRBD1 (6 bases). The CDR3 is 15 residues long. In germline, CDR1 is ENHRY, CDR2 SYGVKD. V lost 2 bases to trimming and J lost 0 bases, with 7 bases between them. CDR3 residues: CAISERQATNEKLFF. The CDR3 coding sequence is TGTGCCATCAGTGAGCGACAGGCAACTAATGAAAAACTGTTTTTT.

V gene TRBV12-5 combines with J gene TRBJ2-1; D is possibly TRBD2 (6 bases). V was cut by 1 base and J by 2 bases, with 12 bases left in between. The CDR3 is 16 residues long. Germline CDR1 LGHNT, CDR2 FRNRAP. The CDR3 reads CASGLELGGTYNEQFF. The CDR3 DNA sequence: TGTGCTAGTGGTTTGGAACTTGGGGGGACCTACAATGAGCAGTTCTTC.

J is TRBJ1-5 and V is TRBV12-3 or TRBV12-4, with 9 bases aligning to TRBD1. CDR3 length: 15 residues. The ends lost 5 bases at V and 0 bases at J; junction bases unmatched: 2. The CDR3 protein is CASSTTGGSNQPQHF. The CDR3 bases are TGTGCCAGCAGTACGACAGGGGGTAGCAATCAGCCCCAGCATTTT.

V is TRBV10-3 and J is TRBJ2-2; D not resolved. The V gene lost 0 bases and the J gene lost 7 bases, with 3 bases spanning the gap. Germline CDR1 is ENHRY and CDR2 is SYGVKD. The CDR3 is 12 amino acids. CDR3: CAISESGGELFF. The CDR3 region has the DNA TGTGCCATCAGTGAGTCCGGCGGGGAGCTGTTTTTT.